This TCR beta chain was profiled in a study of blood T cell repertoires in COVID-19. In the study overall: Donors of Cohort 3 who recovered were those that had two negative PCRs, clearance, or symptom resolution. The analysed material was cDNA or gDNA that came from T cells, B-cell-depleted T cells, or PBMCs.

Original analysis: Estimates of nucleated cell counts were drawn from the amplification of reference gene primers. TCRdb's copy holds only in-frame clones and misses some; the assay was immunoSEQ multiplex PCR. That table supplies the V and J calls and clone size; D and trimming were determined from the DNA. The sample includes some 220,000 clones, less than 90% of them seen just once. This CDR3 is built from 13 residues. V was shortened by 10 bases and J by 3 bases, with 12 bases between the two germline ends. Germline V gives CDR1 SNHLY, CDR2 FYNNEI. What was sequenced was PBMCs or T cells enriched from blood (not recorded which). The chain employs TRBV2 and TRBJ1-4, with D perhaps matching TRBD1 (5 bases). This receptor was taken from a woman between 50 and 59 years old in a cohort exposed to, infected with or recovered from COVID-19 (not recorded which). The CDR3 coding sequence is TGTGCCACCCAGGGCGTTTCTAATGAAAAACTGTTTTTT. It codes for CATQGVSNEKLFF.